One sample yielded the 19 T cell receptor beta chains listed below, sequenced in a study of CD8+CD57+ T cells in acquired aplastic anemia. It was genomic DNA that served as the template for profiling TCR beta VDJ and CDR3. TCRdb reprocessed the reads via MiXCR and lists one record per CDR3 protein. Of under 350,000 distinct CDR3 sequences in the sample, under 60% were seen once. Only patients with CD8+CD57+ cell expansion on flow cytometry were chosen for sequencing. Sequenced material: sorted CD4+, CD8+, or CD8+CD57+ T cells (not recorded which) from PBMCs. Receptors were obtained from a human donor with aplastic anemia.

The chain employs TRBV19 and TRBJ2-7; no firm D call. This CDR3 spans 12 amino acids. Germline values: CDR1 LNHDA, CDR2 SQIVND (reference sequence). Trimming removed 3 bases from V and 7 bases from J, with 10 bases in between. CDR3 bases: TGTGCCAGTAGTATTCGGGTCCGGGAGCAGTACTTC. Amino acids: CASSIRVREQYF.

The chain combines TRBV7-9 with TRBJ2-7; 9 nucleotides agree with TRBD1. Germline V lookup: CDR1 SEHNR, CDR2 FQNEAQ (reference sequence). Unmatched junction bases numbered 6, after V lost 6 bases and J lost 12 bases. The CDR3 spans 11 residues. The chain's CDR3 is CASRSGQGMYF. The CDR3 DNA is TGTGCCAGCAGGTCGGGACAGGGTATGTACTTC.

The DNA for the CDR3 is TGCGCCAGCAGCCAAGCTACCGCAGGGGGCACTGAAGCTTTCTTT. Encoded protein: CASSQATAGGTEAFF. The chain employs TRBV4-1 and TRBJ1-1, with 7 bases fitting TRBD1. This CDR3 comprises 15 residues. Unmatched junction bases numbered 6, after V lost 1 base and J lost 4 bases. In germline, CDR1 is MGHRA, CDR2 YSYEKL.

This clonotype was counted at least ten times. The chain is built from TRBV19 and TRBJ1-1; D remains ambiguous. The germline V and J ends were trimmed by 1 base and 2 bases, with 8 bases remaining between them. Germline V gene lookup returns CDR1 LNHDA and CDR2 SQIVND (reference sequence). This CDR3 is 14 amino acids long. The CDR3 DNA sequence: TGTGCCAGTAGTATAGTCGGAGTCAACACTGAAGCTTTCTTT. This codes for CASSIVGVNTEAFF.

CDR3 DNA: TGTGCCAGCAGTGGATCCCTGGACAGCACAGATACGCAGTATTTT. This codes for CASSGSLDSTDTQYF. V and J are TRBV25-1 and TRBJ2-3; the D is unclear. The ends were cut back, 4 bases at V and 0 bases at J, with 11 bases in the middle. CDR1 is MGHDK, CDR2 SYGVNS, per germline. This CDR3 has 15 residues.

The chain employs TRBV4-3 and TRBJ2-7, with 12 bases aligning to TRBD2. V dropped 1 base and J dropped 4; count of bases not matched to a gene: 2. The CDR3 is made up of 15 amino acids. Germline CDR1 is LGHNA and CDR2 is YSLEER. CDR3 nucleotides: TGCGCCAGCAGCCAAGGGACTAGCGGGGCTTACGAGCAGTACTTC. This sequence encodes CASSQGTSGAYEQYF.

The J gene is TRBJ1-3, the V gene TRBV6-6; D remains ambiguous. Trimming removed 5 bases at V and 2 bases at J, with 10 bases between. The CDR3 runs to 14 residues. CDR1 and CDR2 (germline): MNHNY, SVGAGI (reference sequence). The CDR3 DNA is TGTGCCAGCAGTGCCACTAGAACTGGAAACACCATATATTTT. Protein sequence: CASSATRTGNTIYF.

The J gene is TRBJ2-2, the V gene TRBV10-1; 10 positions agree with TRBD1. V dropped 6 bases and J dropped 5; count of bases not matched to a gene: 6. The germline CDR1 and CDR2 sequences are WNHNN and SYGVQD (reference sequence). CDR3 length equals 15 residues. The CDR3 DNA is TGCGCCAGCAGCGCCGGGACAGGGGCGACCGGGGAGCTGTTTTTT. Protein sequence: CASSAGTGATGELFF.

This clonotype came up a few times. The chain couples TRBV10-2 to TRBJ2-1; the match to TRBD1 covers 8 bases. Germline assignment: CDR1 WSHSY and CDR2 SAAADI. Trimming removed 6 bases from V and 6 bases from J; junction bases left unmatched: 7. The CDR3 extends over 14 amino acids. The CDR3 protein is CASRLGQGSNEQFF. Written as DNA, the CDR3 is TGCGCCAGCAGGCTAGGACAGGGATCCAATGAGCAGTTCTTC.

This clonotype was counted at least ten times. V is TRBV12-3 or TRBV12-4 and J is TRBJ2-5; D gene uncertain. V shed 1 base and J shed 10 bases, with 10 bases lying between them. This CDR3 has 12 residues. DNA of the CDR3: TGTGCCAGCAGTTTAGAGGGTAGGAACCAGTACTTC. This encodes CASSLEGRNQYF.

In the case of this clonotype: No conserved phenylalanine or tryptophan is present at the end of the CDR3, so a read error is the likely explanation. The V gene is TRBV20-1, the J gene TRBJ1-2; possibly TRBD1 for D (5 bases). The CDR3 runs to 12 residues. CDR1 is DFQATT, CDR2 SNEGSKA, per germline (reference sequence). V lost 5 bases and J lost 6, with 13 bases in between. Written as DNA, the CDR3 is TGCAGTGCTCTGGAGGGGCGGGATGGCTACACCATC. Translation gives CSALEGRDGYTI.

The chain links TRBV15 to TRBJ2-1; 12 nucleotides line up with TRBD1. CDR3 length: 15 residues. Germline V gene data show CDR1 as LNHNV and CDR2 as YYDKDF (reference sequence). J was trimmed by 8 bases and V by 3 bases; bases with no gene match: 5. Here the CDR3 reads CATSSGTGGSYEQFF. CDR3 sequence (DNA): TGTGCCACCAGCAGTGGGACAGGGGGCAGCTATGAGCAGTTCTTC. Full variable domain (remainder filled in from reference TRBV15 and TRBJ2-1): DAMVIQNPRYQVTQFGKPVTLSCSQTLNHNVMYWYQQKSSQAPKLLFHYYDKDFNNEADTPDNFQSRRPNTSFCFLDIRSPGLGDTAMYLCATSSGTGGSYEQFFGPGTRLTVL.

The V call is TRBV7-6, the J call TRBJ1-6; 7 nucleotides agree with TRBD1. Per the germline V gene, CDR1 is SGHVS and CDR2 is FNYEAQ. The V and J ends lost 5 bases and 7 bases, in that order; junction bases with no gene match: 5. CDR3 length: 14 residues. CDR3 in DNA: TGTGCCAGCAGCCAGGACAGGAAAAATTCACCCCTCCACTTT. Protein product: CASSQDRKNSPLHF. Together with reference TRBV7-6 and TRBJ1-6, the CDR3 gives the full variable domain: GAGVSQSPRYKVTKRGQDVALRCDPISGHVSLYWYRQALGQGPEFLTYFNYEAQQDKSGLPNDRFSAERPEGSISTLTIQRTEQRDSAMYRCASSQDRKNSPLHFGNGTRLTVT.

The V call is TRBV19, the J call TRBJ1-5; perhaps TRBD1 as D (5 bases). V gave up 3 bases and J gave up 0 bases, with 12 bases separating them. CDR3 length: 16 residues. Germline V gene sequence: CDR1 LNHDA, CDR2 SQIVND (reference sequence). In DNA, the CDR3 is TGTGCCAGTAGTATGAAGGGGCGGGATAGCAATCAGCCCCAGCATTTT. Encoded protein: CASSMKGRDSNQPQHF.

Concerning this clonotype itself: Without the conserved terminal phenylalanine or tryptophan, this CDR3 likely stems from a read error. The DNA is left out, because the CDR3 cannot be placed on it with certainty; the CDR3 is given as TCRdb lists it. The chain couples TRBV12-3 or TRBV12-4 to TRBJ2-7. Counting both end residues, the CDR3 totals 12 amino acids. The chain's CDR3 is CASSTDGGERYL.

A note on this clonotype: Its ends do not fully match the called genes, so a read error is possible. The genes are TRBV7-2 and TRBJ2-1; D not certain. The CDR3 consists of 13 residues. Germline CDR1 SGHTA, CDR2 FQGNSA. CDR3 protein: CASSLDRRNERFF. The DNA of the CDR3 is TGTGCCAGCAGCTTAGACCGTAGGAATGAGCGGTTCTTC.

The J gene is TRBJ2-5, the V gene TRBV29-1; 9 nucleotides line up with TRBD1. CDR3 size: 14 residues. The germline V gene encodes CDR1 SQVTM and CDR2 ANQGSEA. Here the CDR3 DNA reads TGCAGTGCCCACAGGGGGCTAGGCAATCAGCCCCAGTACTTC. Translation gives CSAHRGLGNQPQYF.

This clonotype was observed many times. This rearrangement joins TRBV5-1 to TRBJ2-7; D possibly corresponds to TRBD1 (6 bases). The V end lost 0 bases, the J end lost 3 bases, and 10 bases lay between the germline ends. Per the germline V gene, CDR1 is SGHRS and CDR2 is YFSETQ. There are 14 residues in the CDR3. The CDR3 DNA reads TGCGCCAGCAGCTTGGACAGGGCTAACTACGAGCAGTACTTC. Protein sequence: CASSLDRANYEQYF.

The chain recombines TRBV19 with TRBJ1-5, with D possibly being TRBD1 (6 bases). The CDR3 has 15 amino acids. Deletions cut 1 base from V and 7 bases from J, with 14 bases between. Germline CDR1 and CDR2: LNHDA and SQIVND (reference sequence). As DNA, the CDR3 is TGTGCCAGTAGTATAGCGGGGGGGCAGGGCCAGCCCCAGCATTTT. This sequence encodes CASSIAGGQGQPQHF.